This T cell receptor beta chain was observed in a study of CD8 T cells in Susac syndrome. The germline CDR1 and CDR2 sequences are MGHRA and YSYEKL. CDR3 length: 15 amino acids. Trimming removed 3 bases from V and 0 bases from J, with 9 bases in between. This clonotype was recorded a few times. The RNA, about 0.45 to 1 ug, was put through reverse transcription using random hexamers. TCRdb processed the immunoSEQ multiplex PCR reads anew with MiXCR; each CDR3 protein has one entry. Of 330,000 or so distinct CDR3 sequences in the sample, 89% were seen once. The source of this sequence is a human donor with multiple sclerosis. V gene TRBV4-1 combines with J gene TRBJ1-5, with TRBD1 as a possible D gene (6 bases). Sequencing used CD8+ T cells from PBMCs. CDR3: CASSQGHPSNQPQHF. The CDR3 DNA is TGCGCCAGCAGCCAGGGACACCCTAGCAATCAGCCCCAGCATTTT.